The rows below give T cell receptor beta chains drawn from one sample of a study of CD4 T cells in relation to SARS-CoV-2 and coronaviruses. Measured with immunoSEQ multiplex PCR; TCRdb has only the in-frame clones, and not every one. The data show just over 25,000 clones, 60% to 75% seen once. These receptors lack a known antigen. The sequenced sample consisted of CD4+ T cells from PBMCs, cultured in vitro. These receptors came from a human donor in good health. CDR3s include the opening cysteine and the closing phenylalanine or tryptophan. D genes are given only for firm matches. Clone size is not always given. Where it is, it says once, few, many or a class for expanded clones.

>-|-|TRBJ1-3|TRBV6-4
CASRGFRDLSGNTIYF
TGTGCCAGCAGGGGGTTCAGGGATCTTTCTGGAAACACCATATATTTT
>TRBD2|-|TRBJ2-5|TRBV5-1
CASSSRTSGEETQYF
TGCGCCAGCAGCTCCCGGACTAGCGGAGAAGAGACCCAGTACTTC
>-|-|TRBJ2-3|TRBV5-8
CASSLDRVAQYF
TGTGCCAGCAGCTTGGACAGGGTAGCGCAGTATTTT
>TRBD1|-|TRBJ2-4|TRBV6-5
CAIKRDRNIQYF
TGTGCCATCAAACGGGACAGAAACATTCAGTACTTC
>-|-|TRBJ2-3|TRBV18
CASSRDSSTDTQYF
TGTGCCAGCTCGCGGGACAGTAGCACAGATACGCAGTATTTT
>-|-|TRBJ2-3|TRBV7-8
CASNSQGPGTDTQYF
TGTGCCAGCAACTCTCAGGGGCCGGGCACAGATACGCAGTATTTT
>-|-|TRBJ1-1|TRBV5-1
CASSPLGANTEAFF
TGCGCCAGCAGCCCACTTGGGGCGAACACTGAAGCTTTCTTT
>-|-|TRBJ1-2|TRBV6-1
CASSEVGRSYGYTF
TGTGCCAGCAGTGAAGTTGGCAGGTCCTATGGCTACACCTTC
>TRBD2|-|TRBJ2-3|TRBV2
CASSFAGDRDTQYF
TGTGCCAGCAGCTTCGCGGGGGACCGAGATACGCAGTATTTT
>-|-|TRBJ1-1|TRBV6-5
CASSSFNRGIPEAFF
TGTGCCAGCAGTTCCTTCAACCGGGGGATCCCTGAAGCTTTCTTT
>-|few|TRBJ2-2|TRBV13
CASSGGGSTGELFF
TGTGCCAGCTCCGGGGGAGGCAGTACCGGGGAGCTGTTTTTT
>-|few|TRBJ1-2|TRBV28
CASSLQGSYGYTF
TGTGCCAGCAGTTTACAGGGCTCCTATGGCTACACCTTC
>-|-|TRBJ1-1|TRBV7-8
CASSLEGDFSEAFF
TGTGCCAGCAGCTTAGAAGGGGACTTCTCTGAAGCTTTCTTT
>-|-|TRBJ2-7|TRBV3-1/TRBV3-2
CASLSQGSYEQYF
TGTGCCAGCCTCTCTCAGGGGAGCTACGAGCAGTACTTC
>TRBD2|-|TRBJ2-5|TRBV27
CASSFLAGGLKTQYF
TGTGCCAGCAGTTTCCTAGCGGGAGGATTGAAGACCCAGTACTTC
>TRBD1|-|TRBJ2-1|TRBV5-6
CASSLDRGGEQFF
TGTGCCAGCAGCCTCGACAGGGGAGGCGAGCAGTTCTTC
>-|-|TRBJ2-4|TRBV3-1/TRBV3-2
CASRDSTLNIQYF
TGTGCCAGCAGAGACAGCACCTTAAACATTCAGTACTTC
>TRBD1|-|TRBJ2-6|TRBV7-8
CASSSTGSSGANVLTF
TGTGCCAGCAGCTCGACAGGGTCCTCGGGGGCCAACGTCCTGACTTTC
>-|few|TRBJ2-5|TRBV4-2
CASSQDNRGGETQYF
TGTGCCAGCAGCCAAGATAATCGGGGTGGGGAGACCCAGTACTTC
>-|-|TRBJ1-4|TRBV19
CASIGRRDEKLFF
TGTGCCAGTATTGGGAGGCGGGATGAAAAACTGTTTTTT
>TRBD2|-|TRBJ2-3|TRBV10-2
CASSEEAGGTDTQYF
TGCGCCAGCAGTGAGGAGGCGGGGGGCACAGATACGCAGTATTTT
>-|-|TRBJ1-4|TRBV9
CASSVDSTNEKLFF
TGTGCCAGCAGCGTAGACTCAACTAATGAAAAACTGTTTTTT